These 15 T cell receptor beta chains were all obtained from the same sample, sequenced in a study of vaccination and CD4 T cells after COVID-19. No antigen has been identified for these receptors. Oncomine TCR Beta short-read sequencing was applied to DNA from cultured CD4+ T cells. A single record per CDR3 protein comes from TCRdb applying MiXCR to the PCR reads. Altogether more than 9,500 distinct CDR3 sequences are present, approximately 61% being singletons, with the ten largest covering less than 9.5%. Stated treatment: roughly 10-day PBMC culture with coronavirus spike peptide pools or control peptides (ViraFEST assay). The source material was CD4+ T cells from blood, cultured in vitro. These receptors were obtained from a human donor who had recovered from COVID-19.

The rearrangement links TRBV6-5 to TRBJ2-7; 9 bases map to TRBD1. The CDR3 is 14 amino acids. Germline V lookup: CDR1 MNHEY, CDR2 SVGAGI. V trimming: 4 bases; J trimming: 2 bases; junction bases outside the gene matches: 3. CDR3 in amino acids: CASSSGTGTYEQYF. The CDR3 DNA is TGTGCCAGCAGTTCCGGGACAGGGACCTACGAGCAGTACTTC.

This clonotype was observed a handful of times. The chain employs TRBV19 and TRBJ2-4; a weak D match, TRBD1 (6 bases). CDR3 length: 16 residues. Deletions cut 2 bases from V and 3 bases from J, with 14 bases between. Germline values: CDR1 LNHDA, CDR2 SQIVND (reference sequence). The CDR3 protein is CASSINRDGGKNIQYF. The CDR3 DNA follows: TGTGCCAGTAGTATAAACAGGGATGGGGGCAAAAACATTCAGTACTTC.

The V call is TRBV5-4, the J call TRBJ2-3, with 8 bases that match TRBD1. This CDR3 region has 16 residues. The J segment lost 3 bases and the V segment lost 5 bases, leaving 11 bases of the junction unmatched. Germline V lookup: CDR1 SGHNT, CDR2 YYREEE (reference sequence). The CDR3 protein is CASSSGGQGATDTQYF. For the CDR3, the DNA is TGTGCCAGCAGTAGTGGCGGGCAGGGGGCGACAGATACGCAGTATTTT.

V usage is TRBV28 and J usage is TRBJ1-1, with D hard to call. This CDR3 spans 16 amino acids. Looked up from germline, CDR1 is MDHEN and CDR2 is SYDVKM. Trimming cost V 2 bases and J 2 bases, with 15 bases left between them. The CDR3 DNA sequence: TGTGCCAGCAGTTTACCCTTGCAAGGATTCAACACTGAAGCTTTCTTT. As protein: CASSLPLQGFNTEAFF. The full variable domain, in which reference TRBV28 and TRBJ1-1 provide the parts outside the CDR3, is DVKVTQSSRYLVKRTGEKVFLECVQDMDHENMFWYRQDPGLGLRLIYFSYDVKMKEKGDIPEGYSVSREKKERFSLILESASTNQTSMYLCASSLPLQGFNTEAFFGQGTRLTVV.

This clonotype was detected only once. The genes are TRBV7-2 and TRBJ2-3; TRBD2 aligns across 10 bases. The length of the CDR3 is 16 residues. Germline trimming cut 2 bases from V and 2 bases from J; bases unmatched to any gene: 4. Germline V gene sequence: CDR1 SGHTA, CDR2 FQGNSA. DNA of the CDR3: TGTGCCAGCAGCTTAAGAAGCGGGAGGGCCACAGATACGCAGTATTTT. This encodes CASSLRSGRATDTQYF. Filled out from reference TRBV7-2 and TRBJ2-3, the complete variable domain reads GAGVSQSPSNKVTEKGKDVELRCDPISGHTALYWYRQSLGQGLEFLIYFQGNSAPDKSGLPSDRFSAERTGGSVSTLTIQRTQQEDSAVYLCASSLRSGRATDTQYFGPGTRLTVL.

The CDR3 protein is CASSSQGATYNEQFF. The CDR3 region has the DNA TGTGCCAGCAGTTCACAGGGCGCCACCTACAATGAGCAGTTCTTC. This sequence joins TRBV6-2 or TRBV6-3 and TRBJ2-1; D perhaps matches TRBD1 (6 bases). Germline V lookup: CDR1 MNHEY, CDR2 SVGEGT. The CDR3 loop spans 15 amino acids. The V and J ends lost 4 bases and 2 bases respectively, with 12 bases between them.

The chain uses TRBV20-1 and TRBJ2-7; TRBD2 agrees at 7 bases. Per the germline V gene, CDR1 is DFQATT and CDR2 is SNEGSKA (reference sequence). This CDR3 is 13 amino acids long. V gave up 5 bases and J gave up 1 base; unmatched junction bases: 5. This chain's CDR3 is CSALADVSYEQYF. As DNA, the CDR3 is TGCAGTGCTCTAGCGGATGTTTCCTACGAGCAGTACTTC.

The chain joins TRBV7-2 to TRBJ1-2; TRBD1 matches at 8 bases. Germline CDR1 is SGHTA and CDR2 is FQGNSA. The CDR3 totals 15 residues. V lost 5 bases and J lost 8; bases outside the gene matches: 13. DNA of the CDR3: TGTGCCAGCAGCCCCCCAGGGCAGGGGGCGGGAGGCTACACCTTC. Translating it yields CASSPPGQGAGGYTF.

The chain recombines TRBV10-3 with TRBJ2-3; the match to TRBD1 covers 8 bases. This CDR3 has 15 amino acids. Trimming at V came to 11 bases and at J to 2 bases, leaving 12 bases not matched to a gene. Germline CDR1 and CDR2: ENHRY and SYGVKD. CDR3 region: CAVKDRDGHTDTQYF. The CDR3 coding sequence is TGTGCCGTAAAGGACAGGGACGGGCACACAGATACGCAGTATTTT.

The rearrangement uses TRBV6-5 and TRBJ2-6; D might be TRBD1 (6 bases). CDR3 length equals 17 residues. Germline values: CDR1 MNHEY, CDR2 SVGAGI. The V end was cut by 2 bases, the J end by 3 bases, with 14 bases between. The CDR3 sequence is CASSYGAGDLGANVLTF. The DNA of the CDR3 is TGTGCCAGCAGTTACGGGGCAGGGGACCTTGGGGCCAACGTCCTGACTTTC.

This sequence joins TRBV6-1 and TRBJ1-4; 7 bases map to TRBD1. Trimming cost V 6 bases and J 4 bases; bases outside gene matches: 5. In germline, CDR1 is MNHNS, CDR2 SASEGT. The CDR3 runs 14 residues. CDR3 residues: CASRPDRFNEKLFF. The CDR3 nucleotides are TGTGCCAGCAGACCGGACAGGTTTAATGAAAAACTGTTTTTT.

CDR3 residues: CASSNKSGGHLYEQYF. The CDR3, as DNA: TGTGCCAGCAGCAATAAGAGCGGGGGGCACCTCTACGAGCAGTACTTC. The V call is TRBV21-1, the J call TRBJ2-7; the D call in the table, TRBD1, was not verified against the DNA. TRBV21-1 has pseudogene status. The CDR3 loop spans 16 amino acids.

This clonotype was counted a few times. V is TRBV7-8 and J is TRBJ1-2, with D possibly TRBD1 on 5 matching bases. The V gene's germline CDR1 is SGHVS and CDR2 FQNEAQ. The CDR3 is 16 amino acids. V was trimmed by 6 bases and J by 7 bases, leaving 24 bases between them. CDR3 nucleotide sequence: TGTGCCAGCAGGAAGGAACCCGGGACTCACCAGGGTGGCTACACCTTC. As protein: CASRKEPGTHQGGYTF.

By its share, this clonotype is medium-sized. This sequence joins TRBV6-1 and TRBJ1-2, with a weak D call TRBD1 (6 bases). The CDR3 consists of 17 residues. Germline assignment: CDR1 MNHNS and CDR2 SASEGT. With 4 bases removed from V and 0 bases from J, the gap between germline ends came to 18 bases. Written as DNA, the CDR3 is TGTGCCAGCAGTGCCCGGCGGGGGGGGGCACCTAACTATGGCTACACCTTC. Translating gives CASSARRGGAPNYGYTF.

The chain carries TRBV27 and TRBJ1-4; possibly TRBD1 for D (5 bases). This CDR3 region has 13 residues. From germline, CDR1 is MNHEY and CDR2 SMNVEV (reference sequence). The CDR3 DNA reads TGTGCGCGGCCCTCGGGGGGTTCGGAAAAACTGTTTTTT. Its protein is CARPSGGSEKLFF.